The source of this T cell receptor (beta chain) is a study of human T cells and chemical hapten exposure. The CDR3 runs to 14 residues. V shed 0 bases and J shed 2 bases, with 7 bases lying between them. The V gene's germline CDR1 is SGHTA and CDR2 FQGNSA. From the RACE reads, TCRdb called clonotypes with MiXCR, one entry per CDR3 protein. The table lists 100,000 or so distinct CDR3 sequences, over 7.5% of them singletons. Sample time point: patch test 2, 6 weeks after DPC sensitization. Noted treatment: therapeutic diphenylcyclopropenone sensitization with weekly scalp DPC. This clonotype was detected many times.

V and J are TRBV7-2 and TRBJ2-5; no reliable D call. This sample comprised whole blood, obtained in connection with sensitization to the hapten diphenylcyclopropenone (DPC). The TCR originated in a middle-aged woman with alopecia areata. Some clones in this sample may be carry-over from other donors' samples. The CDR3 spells CASSLAVRQETQYF. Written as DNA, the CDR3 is TGTGCCAGCAGCTTAGCGGTGAGGCAAGAGACCCAGTACTTC.